The clone carrying this T cell receptor beta chain was seen once. The data derive from a study of shared clonotypes between healthy human individuals. Per the authors' pipeline: Junction-only immunoSEQ sequences carried no quality scores, so filtering differed. TCRdb's copy holds only in-frame clones and misses some; the assay was immunoSEQ multiplex PCR. V, J and clone size reflect that table, while D and trimming were determined from the DNA. The table shows some 2.3 million clones, with 80% to 95% occurring only once. There are 13 residues in the CDR3. Germline CDR1 reads SGHTA; CDR2 reads FQGTGA. V lost 4 bases and J lost 6; bases outside the gene matches: 4.

V gene TRBV7-3 combines with J gene TRBJ1-1; the match to TRBD1 covers 8 bases. The receptor was isolated from a man between 18 and 35 years old in good health. Some clones in this sample may be carry-over from other donors' samples. Sequencing was carried out using naive CD4+ T cells from PBMCs. Subset reported: CD45RA+ positively selected. CDR3 sequence (DNA): TGTGCCAGCAGCTCGGACAGGGCTTCTGAAGCTTTCTTT. Protein sequence: CASSSDRASEAFF.